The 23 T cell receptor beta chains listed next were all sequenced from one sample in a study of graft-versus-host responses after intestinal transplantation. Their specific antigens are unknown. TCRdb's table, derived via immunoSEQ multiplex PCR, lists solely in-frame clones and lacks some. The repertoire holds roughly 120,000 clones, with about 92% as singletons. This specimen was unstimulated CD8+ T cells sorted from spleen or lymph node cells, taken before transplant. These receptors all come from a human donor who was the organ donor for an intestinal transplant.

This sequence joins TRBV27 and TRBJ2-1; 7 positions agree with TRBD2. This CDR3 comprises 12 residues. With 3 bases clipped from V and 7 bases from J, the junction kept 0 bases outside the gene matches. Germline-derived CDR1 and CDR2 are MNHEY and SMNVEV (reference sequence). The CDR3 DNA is TGTGCCAGCAGTTTTAGCGGGAATGAGCAGTTCTTC. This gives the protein CASSFSGNEQFF.

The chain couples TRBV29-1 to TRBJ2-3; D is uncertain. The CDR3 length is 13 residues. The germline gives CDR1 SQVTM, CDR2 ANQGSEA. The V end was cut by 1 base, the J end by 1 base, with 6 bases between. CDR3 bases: TGCAGCGTTGAAGGCAGCGGCACAGATACGCAGTATTTT. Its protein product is CSVEGSGTDTQYF.

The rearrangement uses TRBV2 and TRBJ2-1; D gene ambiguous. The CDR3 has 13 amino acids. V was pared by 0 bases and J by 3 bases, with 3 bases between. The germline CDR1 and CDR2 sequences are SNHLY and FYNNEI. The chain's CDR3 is CASSEAHYNEQFF. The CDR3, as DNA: TGTGCCAGCAGTGAAGCTCACTACAATGAGCAGTTCTTC.

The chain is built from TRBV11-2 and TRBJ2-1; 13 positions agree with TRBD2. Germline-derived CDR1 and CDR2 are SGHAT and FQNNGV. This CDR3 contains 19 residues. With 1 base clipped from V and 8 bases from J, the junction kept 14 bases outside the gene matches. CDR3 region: CASSLVWGLAGRFLDEQFF. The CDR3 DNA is TGTGCCAGCAGCTTAGTTTGGGGACTAGCGGGACGTTTTCTCGATGAGCAGTTCTTC.

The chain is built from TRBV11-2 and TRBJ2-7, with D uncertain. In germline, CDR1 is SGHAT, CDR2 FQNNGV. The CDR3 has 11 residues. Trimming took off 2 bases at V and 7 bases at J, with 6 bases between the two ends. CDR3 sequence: CASSLSREQYF. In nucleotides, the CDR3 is TGTGCCAGCAGCTTATCTAGAGAGCAGTACTTC.

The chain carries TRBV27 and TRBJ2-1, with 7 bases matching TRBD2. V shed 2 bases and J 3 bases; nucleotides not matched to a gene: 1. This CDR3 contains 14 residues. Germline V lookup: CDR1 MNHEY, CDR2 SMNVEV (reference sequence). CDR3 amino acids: CASSLRDYYNEQFF. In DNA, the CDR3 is TGTGCCAGCAGTTTACGGGACTACTACAATGAGCAGTTCTTC.

The CDR3 spells CASSAQTGFGGYTF. The CDR3, as DNA: TGCGCCAGCAGCGCGCAGACAGGCTTCGGTGGCTACACCTTC. V is TRBV5-1 and J is TRBJ1-2; perhaps TRBD1 as D (6 bases). The CDR3 extends over 14 amino acids. Looked up from germline, CDR1 is SGHRS and CDR2 is YFSETQ. The V end was cut by 4 bases, the J end by 7 bases, with 17 bases between.

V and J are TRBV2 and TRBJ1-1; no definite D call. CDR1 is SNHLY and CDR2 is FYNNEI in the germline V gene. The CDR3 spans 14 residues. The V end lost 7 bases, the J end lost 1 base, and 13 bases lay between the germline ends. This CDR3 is CASTEGRSNTEAFF. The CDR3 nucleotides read TGTGCCAGCACCGAAGGGCGATCGAACACTGAAGCTTTCTTT.

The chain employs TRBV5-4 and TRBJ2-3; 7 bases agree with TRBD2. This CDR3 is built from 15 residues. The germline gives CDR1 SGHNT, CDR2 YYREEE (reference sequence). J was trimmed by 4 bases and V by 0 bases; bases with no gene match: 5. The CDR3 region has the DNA TGTGCCAGCAGCTTGGCGCGGGAGAAATCAGATACGCAGTATTTT. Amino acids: CASSLAREKSDTQYF.

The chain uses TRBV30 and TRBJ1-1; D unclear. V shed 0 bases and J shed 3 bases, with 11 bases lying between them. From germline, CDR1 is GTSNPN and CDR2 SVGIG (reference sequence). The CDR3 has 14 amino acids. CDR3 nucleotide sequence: TGTGCCTGGAGTGTCGGGAGCGGGGACACTGAAGCTTTCTTT. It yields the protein CAWSVGSGDTEAFF.

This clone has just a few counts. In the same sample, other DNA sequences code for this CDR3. CDR3 nucleotide sequence: TGTGCCAGCAGCTTGGGAGGGAACTATGGCTACACCTTC. This encodes CASSLGGNYGYTF. The chain couples TRBV5-6 to TRBJ1-2; no reliable D call. The CDR3 sequence is 13 residues long. Germline loops: CDR1 SGHDT, CDR2 YYEEEE. V gave up 0 bases and J gave up 2 bases, with 5 bases separating them.

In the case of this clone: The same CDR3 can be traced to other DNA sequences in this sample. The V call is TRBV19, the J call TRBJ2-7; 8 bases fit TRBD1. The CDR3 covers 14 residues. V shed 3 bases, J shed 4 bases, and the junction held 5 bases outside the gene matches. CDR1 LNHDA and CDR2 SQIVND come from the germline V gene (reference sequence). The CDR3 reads CASSMGTGGYEQYF. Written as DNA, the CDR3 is TGTGCCAGTAGTATGGGGACAGGAGGATACGAGCAGTACTTC.

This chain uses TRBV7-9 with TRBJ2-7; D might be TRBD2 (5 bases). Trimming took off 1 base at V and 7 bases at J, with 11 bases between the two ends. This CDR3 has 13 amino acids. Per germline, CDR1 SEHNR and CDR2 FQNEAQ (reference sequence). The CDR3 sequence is CASSLDSSGEQYF. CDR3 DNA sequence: TGTGCCAGCAGCTTAGATAGCTCGGGGGAGCAGTACTTC.

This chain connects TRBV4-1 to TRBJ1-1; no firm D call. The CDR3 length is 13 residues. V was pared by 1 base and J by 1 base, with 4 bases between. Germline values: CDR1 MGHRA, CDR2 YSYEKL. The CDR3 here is CASSQVANTEAFF. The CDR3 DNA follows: TGCGCCAGCAGCCAAGTGGCGAACACTGAAGCTTTCTTT.

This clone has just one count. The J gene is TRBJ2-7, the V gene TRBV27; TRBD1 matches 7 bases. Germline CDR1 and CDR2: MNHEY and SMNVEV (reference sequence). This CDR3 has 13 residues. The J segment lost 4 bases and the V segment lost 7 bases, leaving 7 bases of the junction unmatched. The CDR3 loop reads CASKGAGFYEQYF. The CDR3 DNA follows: TGTGCCAGCAAGGGGGCAGGGTTTTACGAGCAGTACTTC.

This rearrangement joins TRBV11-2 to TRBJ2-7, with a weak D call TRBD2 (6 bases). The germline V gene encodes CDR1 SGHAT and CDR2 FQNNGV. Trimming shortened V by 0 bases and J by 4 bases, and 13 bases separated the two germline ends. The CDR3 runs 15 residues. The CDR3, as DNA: TGTGCCAGCAGCTTAGATCTACTAGCAGGTTACGAGCAGTACTTC. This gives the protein CASSLDLLAGYEQYF.

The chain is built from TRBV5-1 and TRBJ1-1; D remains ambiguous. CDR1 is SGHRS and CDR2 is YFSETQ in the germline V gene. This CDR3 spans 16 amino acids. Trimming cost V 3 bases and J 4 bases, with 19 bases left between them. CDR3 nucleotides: TGCGCCAGCAGCTCGATTCGCTCGGCTTCGAGCACTGAAGCTTTCTTT. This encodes CASSSIRSASSTEAFF.

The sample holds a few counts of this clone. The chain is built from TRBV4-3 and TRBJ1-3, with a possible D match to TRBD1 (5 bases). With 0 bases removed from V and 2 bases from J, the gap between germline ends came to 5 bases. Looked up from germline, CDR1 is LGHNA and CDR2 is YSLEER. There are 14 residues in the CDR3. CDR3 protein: CASSQDRAGNTIYF. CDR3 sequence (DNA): TGCGCCAGCAGCCAAGACAGGGCTGGAAACACCATATATTTT.

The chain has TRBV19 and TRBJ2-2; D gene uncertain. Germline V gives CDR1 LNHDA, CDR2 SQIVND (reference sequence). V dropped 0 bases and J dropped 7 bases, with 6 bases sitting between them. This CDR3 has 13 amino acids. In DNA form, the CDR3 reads TGTGCCAGTAGTATAGATCATGGCGGGGAGCTGTTTTTT. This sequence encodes CASSIDHGGELFF. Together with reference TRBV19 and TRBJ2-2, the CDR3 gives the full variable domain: DGGITQSPKYLFRKEGQNVTLSCEQNLNHDAMYWYRQDPGQGLRLIYYSQIVNDFQKGDIAEGYSVSREKKESFPLTVTSAQKNPTAFYLCASSIDHGGELFFGEGSRLTVL.

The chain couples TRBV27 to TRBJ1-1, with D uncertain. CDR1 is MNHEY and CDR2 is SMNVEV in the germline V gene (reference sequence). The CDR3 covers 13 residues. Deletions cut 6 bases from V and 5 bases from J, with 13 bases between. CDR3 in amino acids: CASSPLPGTEAFF. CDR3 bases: TGTGCCAGCAGCCCCCTACCGGGGACTGAAGCTTTCTTT.

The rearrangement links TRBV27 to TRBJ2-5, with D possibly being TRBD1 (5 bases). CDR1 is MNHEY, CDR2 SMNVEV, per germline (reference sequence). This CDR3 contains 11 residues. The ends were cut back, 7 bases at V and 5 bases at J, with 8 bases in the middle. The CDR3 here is CASTPGETQYF. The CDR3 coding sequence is TGTGCCAGCACCCCAGGGGAGACCCAGTACTTC.

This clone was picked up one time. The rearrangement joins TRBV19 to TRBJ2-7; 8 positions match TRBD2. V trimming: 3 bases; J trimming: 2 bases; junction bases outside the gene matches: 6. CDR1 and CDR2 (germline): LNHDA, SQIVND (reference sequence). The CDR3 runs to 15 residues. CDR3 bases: TGTGCCAGTAGTATGTCAGCGGGAGCCACCTACGAGCAGTACTTC. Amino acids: CASSMSAGATYEQYF.

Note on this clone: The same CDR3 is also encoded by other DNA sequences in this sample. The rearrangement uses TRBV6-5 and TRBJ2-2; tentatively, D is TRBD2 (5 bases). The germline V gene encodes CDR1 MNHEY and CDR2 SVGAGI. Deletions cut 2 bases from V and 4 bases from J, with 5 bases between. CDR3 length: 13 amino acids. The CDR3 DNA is TGTGCCAGCAGTTACGGGAGCACCGGGGAGCTGTTTTTT. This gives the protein CASSYGSTGELFF.